Listed here are 18 T cell receptor beta chains from one sample, sequenced in a study of blood T cells in healthy people across ages. The authors ran a second PCR of about 6 to 11 cycles using a sample-barcoded 5' primer and a J-beta primer mix. Each CDR3 protein gets one entry after TCRdb re-called the 5' RACE reads with MiXCR. Of fewer than 800,000 distinct CDR3 sequences in the sample, more than 20% are singletons; the top ten hold approximately 3.6%. Sample: blood. The receptors shown here come from a man in his 70s in good health.

This rearrangement joins TRBV6-5 to TRBJ2-5; D may be TRBD2 (5 bases). With 2 bases removed from V and 5 bases from J, the gap between germline ends came to 15 bases. Germline values: CDR1 MNHEY, CDR2 SVGAGI. This CDR3 contains 15 residues. CDR3 coding DNA: TGTGCCAGCAGTTACAGTTACTCGGCGGGTGAGACCCAGTACTTC. Translated, it gives CASSYSYSAGETQYF.

This clonotype turned up a few times. This chain's CDR3 is CASSLAASAYNEQFF. CDR3 nucleotide sequence: TGCGCCAGCAGCTTGGCGGCTAGCGCGTACAATGAGCAGTTCTTC. The rearrangement links TRBV5-1 to TRBJ2-5, with a weak D call TRBD2 (6 bases). The last part of the DNA fits TRBJ2-1 better; the J call may be wrong. Germline V CDR1 and CDR2: SGHRS, YFSETQ. This CDR3 region has 15 residues.

This clonotype has ten or more counts. The rearrangement uses TRBV6-6 and TRBJ1-1; TRBD1 is a possible D gene (5 bases). The CDR3 has 15 amino acids. Trimming removed 2 bases from V and 0 bases from J, with 10 bases in between. The germline V gene has CDR1 MNHNY and CDR2 SVGAGI (reference sequence). CDR3 nucleotides: TGTGCCAGCAGTTACCTCGGAGGGGTGAACACTGAAGCTTTCTTT. Translation: CASSYLGGVNTEAFF.

This clonotype was seen at least ten times. The rearrangement uses TRBV5-1 and TRBJ2-1; D remains ambiguous. The CDR3 extends over 14 amino acids. V lost 7 bases, J lost 0 bases, and 11 bases lay in between. CDR1 and CDR2 from the germline V gene are SGHRS and YFSETQ. In nucleotides, the CDR3 is TGCGCCAGCCGGACGGATAGCTCCTACAATGAGCAGTTCTTC. Protein: CASRTDSSYNEQFF. Together with reference TRBV5-1 and TRBJ2-1, the CDR3 gives the full variable domain: KAGVTQTPRYLIKTRGQQVTLSCSPISGHRSVSWYQQTPGQGLQFLFEYFSETQRNKGNFPGRFSGRQFSNSRSEMNVSTLELGDSALYLCASRTDSSYNEQFFGPGTRLTVL.

The chain links TRBV11-2 to TRBJ2-1; D not certain. Trimming took off 1 base at V and 8 bases at J, with 9 bases between the two ends. Germline-derived CDR1 and CDR2 are SGHAT and FQNNGV. The CDR3 extends over 13 amino acids. The CDR3 sequence is CASSLGADYEQFF. The CDR3 DNA is TGTGCCAGCAGCTTAGGGGCAGACTATGAGCAGTTCTTC.

This clonotype has just a few counts. The CDR3 DNA reads TGCAGTGCCGAGATCCTACGCCCAGGGGATACGCAGTATTTT. Protein product: CSAEILRPGDTQYF. This chain uses TRBV20-1 with TRBJ2-3, with D tentatively TRBD1 (5 bases). This CDR3 contains 14 residues. V lost 6 bases and J 6 bases, leaving 19 bases between the germline ends. Germline lookup yields CDR1 DFQATT and CDR2 SNEGSKA (reference sequence).

This clonotype was picked up many times. Germline is not matched at one junction end, which may reflect a read error. This chain uses TRBV5-1 with TRBJ2-1, with TRBD2 matching over 13 bases. The germline CDR1 and CDR2 sequences are SGHRS and YFSETQ. There are 15 residues in the CDR3. CDR3 DNA sequence: TGTGCCAGCAGTCGGACTAGCGGGAGTTACAATGAGCAGTTCTTC. Its protein product is CASSRTSGSYNEQFF.

The chain joins TRBV20-1 to TRBJ2-1; 7 bases are shared with TRBD2. J gave up 1 base and V 2 bases, and 8 bases lay outside the gene matches. The CDR3 totals 16 residues. Per the germline V gene, CDR1 is DFQATT and CDR2 is SNEGSKA (reference sequence). For the CDR3, the DNA is TGCAGTGCTAGATCCTCTAGCGGAGCATCCTACAATGAGCAGTTCTTC. Encoded protein: CSARSSSGASYNEQFF.

This clonotype was seen a handful of times. V is TRBV2 and J is TRBJ2-4; possibly TRBD2 for D (5 bases). Germline lookup yields CDR1 SNHLY and CDR2 FYNNEI. CDR3 length: 15 residues. Trimming shortened V by 0 bases and J by 7 bases, and 13 bases separated the two germline ends. The CDR3 DNA follows: TGTGCCAGCAGTGAAGCGCTAGCTCGCGGGAACATTCAGTACTTC. Amino acids: CASSEALARGNIQYF.

This clonotype has just a few counts. In DNA, the CDR3 is TGTGCCAGCAGGCCCTCCGGGACAGTCTCCTACGAGCAGTACTTC. Protein product: CASRPSGTVSYEQYF. The chain joins TRBV28 to TRBJ2-7; 7 bases line up with TRBD1. The germline V gene has CDR1 MDHEN and CDR2 SYDVKM. This CDR3 contains 15 residues. J lost 0 bases, V lost 6 bases, and 8 bases had no gene match.

V usage is TRBV15 and J usage is TRBJ1-6; the D is unclear. V lost 1 base, J lost 5 bases, and 9 bases lay in between. Germline V gives CDR1 LNHNV, CDR2 YYDKDF (reference sequence). The CDR3 sequence is 15 residues long. The CDR3 sequence: CATSRASGDNSPLHF. For the CDR3, the DNA is TGTGCCACCAGCAGAGCGTCAGGAGATAATTCACCCCTCCACTTT.

This clonotype was recorded many times. V and J are TRBV7-2 and TRBJ2-1, with 10 positions matching TRBD1. Germline assignment: CDR1 SGHTA and CDR2 FQGNSA. There are 15 residues in the CDR3. Trimming at V came to 4 bases and at J to 8 bases, leaving 8 bases not matched to a gene. CDR3 in amino acids: CASSSKGQGYDEQFF. The CDR3 DNA sequence: TGTGCCAGCAGCTCCAAGGGACAGGGGTACGATGAGCAGTTCTTC.

This clonotype was counted a few times. The V call is TRBV20-1, the J call TRBJ2-1, with 8 bases fitting TRBD1. The CDR3 is 12 amino acids. V dropped 6 bases and J dropped 8; count of bases not matched to a gene: 6. Germline-derived CDR1 and CDR2 are DFQATT and SNEGSKA (reference sequence). Here the CDR3 DNA reads TGCAGTGCCTCGGACAGGGTAGATGAGCAGTTCTTC. This encodes CSASDRVDEQFF.

The chain joins TRBV6-5 to TRBJ2-5; TRBD1 matches at 9 bases. J was trimmed by 4 bases and V by 6 bases; bases with no gene match: 6. The germline V gene encodes CDR1 MNHEY and CDR2 SVGAGI. This CDR3 has 14 residues. CDR3 nucleotides: TGTGCCAGCAGACAAGACAGGGGGACAGAGACCCAGTACTTC. Residues: CASRQDRGTETQYF.

This clonotype occurred a few times. This chain links TRBV9 with TRBJ1-4; D remains ambiguous. CDR1 and CDR2 (germline): SGDLS, YYNGEE. The V end lost 4 bases, the J end lost 7 bases, and 14 bases lay between the germline ends. The CDR3 contains 14 residues. CDR3 residues: CASSPAGKVEKLFF. DNA of the CDR3: TGTGCCAGCAGCCCAGCGGGGAAGGTTGAAAAACTGTTTTTT.

This clonotype was found many times. V and J are TRBV6-2 or TRBV6-3 and TRBJ2-1; no firm D call. Looked up from germline, CDR1 is MNHEY and CDR2 is SVGEGT. The ends were cut back, 0 bases at V and 2 bases at J, with 14 bases in the middle. CDR3 length equals 17 residues. The CDR3 sequence is CASSYSRGISAYNEQFF. The CDR3 coding sequence is TGTGCCAGCAGTTACTCGAGAGGCATCTCCGCCTACAATGAGCAGTTCTTC.

This clonotype was counted ten times or more. The CDR3: CASSRRGSGSYEQFF. The CDR3, as DNA: TGTGCCAGCAGCCGCCGCGGTAGCGGGAGCTATGAGCAGTTCTTC. V gene TRBV14 combines with J gene TRBJ2-1; TRBD2 matches 9 bases. J lost 8 bases, V lost 4 bases, and 9 bases had no gene match. CDR1 is SGHDN, CDR2 FVKESK, per germline. This CDR3 contains 15 residues.

This clonotype appeared a few times. The rearrangement joins TRBV5-1 to TRBJ1-2; D unresolved. The CDR3 extends over 15 amino acids. Germline values: CDR1 SGHRS, CDR2 YFSETQ. Trimming took off 0 bases at V and 8 bases at J, with 17 bases between the two ends. As DNA, the CDR3 is TGCGCCAGCAGCTTGGCCGGGCAGGATTTAGAGGGCTACACCTTC. This translates into CASSLAGQDLEGYTF.